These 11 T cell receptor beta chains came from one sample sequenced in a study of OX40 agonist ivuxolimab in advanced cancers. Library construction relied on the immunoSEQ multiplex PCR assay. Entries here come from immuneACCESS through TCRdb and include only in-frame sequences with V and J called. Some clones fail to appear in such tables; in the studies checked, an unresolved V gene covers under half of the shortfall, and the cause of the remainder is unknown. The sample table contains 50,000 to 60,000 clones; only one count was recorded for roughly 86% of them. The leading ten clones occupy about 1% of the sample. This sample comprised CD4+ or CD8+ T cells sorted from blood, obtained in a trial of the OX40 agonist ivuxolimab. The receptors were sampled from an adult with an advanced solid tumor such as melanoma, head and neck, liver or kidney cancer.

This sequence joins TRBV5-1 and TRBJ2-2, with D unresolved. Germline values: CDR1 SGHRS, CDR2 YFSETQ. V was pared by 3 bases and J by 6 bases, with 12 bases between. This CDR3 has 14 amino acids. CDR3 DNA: TGCGCCAGCAGCTCAATCCAAACCCCCGGGGAGCTGTTTTTT. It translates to CASSSIQTPGELFF.

The DNA of the CDR3 is TGCAGCGTAACCGGACAGAACACTGAAGCTTTCTTT. It is translated as CSVTGQNTEAFF. The chain joins TRBV29-1 to TRBJ1-1, with D tentatively TRBD1 (5 bases). Germline loops: CDR1 SQVTM, CDR2 ANQGSEA. V shed 6 bases and J shed 1 base, with 9 bases lying between them. The CDR3 is made up of 12 amino acids.

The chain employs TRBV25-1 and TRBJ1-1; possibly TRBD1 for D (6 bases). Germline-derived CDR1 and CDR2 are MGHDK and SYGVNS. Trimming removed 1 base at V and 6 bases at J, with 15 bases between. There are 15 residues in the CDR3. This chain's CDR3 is CASSESARQAPEAFF. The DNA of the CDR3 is TGTGCCAGCAGTGAATCAGCCCGACAGGCCCCTGAAGCTTTCTTT.

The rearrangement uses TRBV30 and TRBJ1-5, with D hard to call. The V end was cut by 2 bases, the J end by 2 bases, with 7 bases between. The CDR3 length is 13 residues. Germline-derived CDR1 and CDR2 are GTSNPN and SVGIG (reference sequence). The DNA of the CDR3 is TGTGCCTGGAGTTTCCAGGGCAATCAGCCCCAGCATTTT. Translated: CAWSFQGNQPQHF.

The CDR3 region is CASGPSGRLSRQFF. CDR3 DNA: TGTGCCAGCGGGCCCAGCGGGAGATTGAGTAGGCAGTTCTTC. This chain joins TRBV27 and TRBJ2-1; 8 nucleotides agree with TRBD2. V lost 8 bases, J lost 12 bases, and 15 bases stayed unmatched. Germline CDR1 reads MNHEY; CDR2 reads SMNVEV (reference sequence). This CDR3 region has 14 residues.

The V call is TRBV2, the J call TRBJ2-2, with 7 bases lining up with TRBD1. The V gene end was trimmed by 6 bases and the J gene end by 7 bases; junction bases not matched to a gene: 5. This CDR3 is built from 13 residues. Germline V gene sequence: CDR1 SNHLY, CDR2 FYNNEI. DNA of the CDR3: TGTGCCAGCAGACCCGACAGGGTCGGGGAGCTGTTTTTT. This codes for CASRPDRVGELFF.

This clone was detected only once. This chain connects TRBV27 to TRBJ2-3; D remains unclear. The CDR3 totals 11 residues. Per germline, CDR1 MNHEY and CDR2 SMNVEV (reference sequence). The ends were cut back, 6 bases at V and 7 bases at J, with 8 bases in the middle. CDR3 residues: CASRTSNTQYF. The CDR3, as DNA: TGTGCCAGCAGGACATCTAATACGCAGTATTTT.

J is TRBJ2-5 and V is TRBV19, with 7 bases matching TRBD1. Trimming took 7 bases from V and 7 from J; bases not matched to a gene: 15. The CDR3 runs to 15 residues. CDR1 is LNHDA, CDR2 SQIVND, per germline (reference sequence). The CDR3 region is CASNSGTDNKRTQYF. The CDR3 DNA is TGTGCCAGTAATTCCGGGACAGACAACAAGAGGACCCAGTACTTC.

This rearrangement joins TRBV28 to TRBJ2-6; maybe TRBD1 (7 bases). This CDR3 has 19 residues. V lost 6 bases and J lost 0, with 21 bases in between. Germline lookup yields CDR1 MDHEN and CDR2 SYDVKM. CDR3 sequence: CASRIPPGGSGSGANVLTF. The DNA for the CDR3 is TGTGCCAGCAGAATCCCGCCAGGGGGGAGCGGCTCTGGGGCCAACGTCCTGACTTTC.

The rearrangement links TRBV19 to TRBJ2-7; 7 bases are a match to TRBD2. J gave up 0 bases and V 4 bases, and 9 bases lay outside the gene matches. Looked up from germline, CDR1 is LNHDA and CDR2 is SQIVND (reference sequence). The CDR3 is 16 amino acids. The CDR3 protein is CASSNFAGVVSYEQYF. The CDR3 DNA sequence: TGTGCCAGTAGTAATTTCGCGGGAGTGGTCTCCTACGAGCAGTACTTC.

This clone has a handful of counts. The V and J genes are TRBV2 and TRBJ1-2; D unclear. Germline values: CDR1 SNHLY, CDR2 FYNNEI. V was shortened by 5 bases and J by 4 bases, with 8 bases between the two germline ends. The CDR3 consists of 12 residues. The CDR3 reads CASSPDIYGYTF. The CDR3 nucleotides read TGTGCCAGCAGTCCTGACATCTATGGCTACACCTTC.